Listed below are T cell receptor beta chains from one sample, sequenced in a study of beta chain features in type 1 diabetes. TCRdb's table, derived via immunoSEQ multiplex PCR, lists solely in-frame clones and lacks some. The sample carries 680,000 or so clones, about a sixth recorded once. The sample consisted of naive CD4+ T cells from blood. All receptors come from a young man in good health. Both conserved end residues are part of each CDR3. The D gene is left open where the match is weak. Only some rows state a clone size, as once, few, many or a class for expanded clones.

DNA: TGTGCCAGCAGTTTATCCCGGACTAGCGGGAGTTGGAATGAGCAGTTCTTC
CDR3: CASSLSRTSGSWNEQFF
J: TRBJ2-1
size: NA
V: TRBV27
D: TRBD2

DNA: TGTGCCAGCAGTTTGACGGCCGGGGAGCTGTTTTTT
CDR3: CASSLTAGELFF
J: TRBJ2-2
size: few
V: TRBV6-6
D: NA

DNA: TGTGCCATCAGTGTCGGGACTAGCGGGACGAAGGACGAGCAGTACTTC
CDR3: CAISVGTSGTKDEQYF
J: TRBJ2-7
size: many
V: TRBV10-3
D: TRBD2

DNA: TGCGCCAGCAGCCAAGATTACACTAAGGCTCGTGGGGCCAACGTCCTGACTTTC
CDR3: CASSQDYTKARGANVLTF
J: TRBJ2-6
size: NA
V: TRBV4-1
D: NA

DNA: TGCGCCAGCAGCTTTTCCGGGGGGCAAGAGACCCAGTACTTC
CDR3: CASSFSGGQETQYF
J: TRBJ2-5
size: NA
V: TRBV5-1
D: TRBD2

DNA: TGTGCCAGCAGCGGAGGACAGGGGGCCAGCAATCAGCCCCAGCATTTT
CDR3: CASSGGQGASNQPQHF
J: TRBJ1-5
size: NA
V: TRBV9
D: TRBD1

DNA: TGTGCTCCGGAGGGGACGTTAGGCTACGAGCAGTACTTC
CDR3: CAPEGTLGYEQYF
J: TRBJ2-7
size: NA
V: TRBV6-4
D: NA

DNA: TGTGCCAGTACGGACGCGGGATGGGAGACCCAGTACTTC
CDR3: CASTDAGWETQYF
J: TRBJ2-5
size: NA
V: TRBV19
D: NA

DNA: TGTGCCAGCAGTGAACGGGGATTAAACTATGGCTACACCTTC
CDR3: CASSERGLNYGYTF
J: TRBJ1-2
size: NA
V: TRBV2
D: NA

DNA: TGTGCCAGCAGTTTCCAAGGGGGTCACGGCTACACCTTC
CDR3: CASSFQGGHGYTF
J: TRBJ1-2
size: NA
V: TRBV28
D: NA

DNA: TGTGCCAGCAGCGTAATGACAGGGATCTCTGGAAACACCATATATTTT
CDR3: CASSVMTGISGNTIYF
J: TRBJ1-3
size: NA
V: TRBV9
D: TRBD1

DNA: TGTGCCAGCAGCTTGGTGGTTGGGAATGAGGATACGCAGTATTTT
CDR3: CASSLVVGNEDTQYF
J: TRBJ2-3
size: few
V: TRBV5-6
D: NA

DNA: TGTGCCAGCAGCTGGGGACAGGGACACTACGAGCAGTACTTC
CDR3: CASSWGQGHYEQYF
J: TRBJ2-7
size: NA
V: TRBV27
D: TRBD1

DNA: TGTGCCAGCAGCTTAGGGGTCTCGGGACTAGCACACTACAATGAGCAGTTCTTC
CDR3: CASSLGVSGLAHYNEQFF
J: TRBJ2-1
size: few
V: TRBV11-2
D: TRBD2

DNA: TGCGCCAGCAGCCAAGATGAGGTTAGGGGACTAGCGGGACTTGTTGGGCAGTTCTTC
CDR3: CASSQDEVRGLAGLVGQFF
J: TRBJ2-1
size: NA
V: TRBV4-3
D: TRBD2

DNA: TGTGCCAGCCGGGGGGGCCGGGTGGAGACCCAGTACTTC
CDR3: CASRGGRVETQYF
J: TRBJ2-5
size: once
V: TRBV28
D: TRBD2

DNA: TGCAGCGTTGACCCAATTCAAGAGACCCAGTACTTC
CDR3: CSVDPIQETQYF
J: TRBJ2-5
size: NA
V: TRBV29-1
D: NA

DNA: TGTGCCAGCAGTTTTCGAGGGGGGCCCCGGAAGAAGAAGTACTTC
CDR3: CASSFRGGPRKKKYF
J: TRBJ2-7
size: few
V: TRBV28
D: NA

DNA: TGTGCCAGCAGTAGGGTAGGACCGTTAGCCAAAAACATTCAGTACTTC
CDR3: CASSRVGPLAKNIQYF
J: TRBJ2-4
size: NA
V: TRBV7-2
D: NA

DNA: TGTGCCAGCAGTAGTCGGACAGACACCTATGGCTACACCTTC
CDR3: CASSSRTDTYGYTF
J: TRBJ1-2
size: few
V: TRBV11-1
D: NA

DNA: TGTGCCAGCAGTCCCCGACAGGGCGGGGAGCTGTTTTTT
CDR3: CASSPRQGGELFF
J: TRBJ2-2
size: NA
V: TRBV27
D: TRBD1

DNA: TGTGCCAGCAGCAAAGGGTGGCAGAACTATGGCTACACCTTC
CDR3: CASSKGWQNYGYTF
J: TRBJ1-2
size: NA
V: TRBV28
D: NA

DNA: TGTGCCATCAGTGAGGTTAGCGGGACCGCTGACAATGAGCAGTTCTTC
CDR3: CAISEVSGTADNEQFF
J: TRBJ2-1
size: few
V: TRBV10-3
D: TRBD2

DNA: TGTGCCACCAGCAGAGGAGCCCACAGGGACCCCTACGAGCAGTACTTC
CDR3: CATSRGAHRDPYEQYF
J: TRBJ2-7
size: few
V: TRBV15
D: NA

DNA: TGTGCCAGCAGCTTATTAGCGGGGGGCTCCTACGAGCAGTACTTC
CDR3: CASSLLAGGSYEQYF
J: TRBJ2-7
size: NA
V: TRBV7-2
D: TRBD2

DNA: TGTGCCAGCAGCTTACGGGCCGAGCAGTACTTC
CDR3: CASSLRAEQYF
J: TRBJ2-7
size: many
V: TRBV7-9
D: NA

DNA: TGTGCCAGCAGCCTAACCGGACAGGGCGGACAGCCCCAGCATTTT
CDR3: CASSLTGQGGQPQHF
J: TRBJ1-5
size: few
V: TRBV7-9
D: TRBD1

DNA: TGTGCCAGCAGTGCTGGGGGCAGGTACGAGCAGTACTTC
CDR3: CASSAGGRYEQYF
J: TRBJ2-7
size: few
V: TRBV28
D: NA

DNA: TGTGCCAGCAGCTTAGGGGAATTTATCTACGAGCAGTACTTC
CDR3: CASSLGEFIYEQYF
J: TRBJ2-7
size: NA
V: TRBV7-6
D: NA

DNA: TGTGCCAGCAGGGACAGGACTATGGCTGGCTACACCTTC
CDR3: CASRDRTMAGYTF
J: TRBJ1-2
size: few
V: TRBV25-1
D: TRBD1

DNA: TGTGCCATCAGCCAAGGACTAGCGGGAGGCTATGAGCAGTTCTTC
CDR3: CAISQGLAGGYEQFF
J: TRBJ2-1
size: few
V: TRBV10-3
D: TRBD2

DNA: TGTGCCTGGAGTGTACACGTGGGTGGTGAAGCTTTCTTT
CDR3: CAWSVHVGGEAFF
J: TRBJ1-1
size: few
V: TRBV30
D: NA

DNA: TGTGCCAGCAGTGAAGCAACGAACACTGAAGCTTTCTTT
CDR3: CASSEATNTEAFF
J: TRBJ1-1
size: few
V: TRBV25-1
D: NA

DNA: TGTGCCAGCAGCTCGGCACTAATTTACAACTATGGCTACACCTTC
CDR3: CASSSALIYNYGYTF
J: TRBJ1-2
size: few
V: TRBV5-6
D: NA

DNA: TGTGCCAGCAGCCCCAGCGGGCAGGCTAATGAAAAACTGTTTTTT
CDR3: CASSPSGQANEKLFF
J: TRBJ1-4
size: few
V: TRBV7-6
D: NA

DNA: TGTGCCAGCAGTGACGGTGGGGATACGCAGTATTTT
CDR3: CASSDGGDTQYF
J: TRBJ2-3
size: few
V: TRBV2
D: NA

DNA: TGTGCCTGGAAACGGGGGCCTTATAACTATGGCTACACCTTC
CDR3: CAWKRGPYNYGYTF
J: TRBJ1-2
size: few
V: TRBV30
D: NA

DNA: TGTGCCAGCAGCCCCATGGGGCCAGTACTTACATATACGCAGTATTTT
CDR3: CASSPMGPVLTYTQYF
J: TRBJ2-3
size: NA
V: TRBV7-9
D: NA

DNA: TGTGCCAGCTCACCGGGGCTAGCCCGCCTGTACAATGAGCAGTTCTTC
CDR3: CASSPGLARLYNEQFF
J: TRBJ2-1
size: NA
V: TRBV18
D: NA

DNA: TGTGCCAGCAGGGAACAAACGAGGATCTCCTACGAGCAGTACTTC
CDR3: CASREQTRISYEQYF
J: TRBJ2-7
size: NA
V: TRBV2
D: NA

DNA: TGCGCCAGCAGCCGGGACAGGGGGCAAGAGACCCAGTACTTC
CDR3: CASSRDRGQETQYF
J: TRBJ2-5
size: NA
V: TRBV5-1
D: TRBD1

DNA: TGTGCCAGCAGTGGGACTACCCGCAATGAGCAGTTCTTC
CDR3: CASSGTTRNEQFF
J: TRBJ2-1
size: NA
V: TRBV6-1
D: NA